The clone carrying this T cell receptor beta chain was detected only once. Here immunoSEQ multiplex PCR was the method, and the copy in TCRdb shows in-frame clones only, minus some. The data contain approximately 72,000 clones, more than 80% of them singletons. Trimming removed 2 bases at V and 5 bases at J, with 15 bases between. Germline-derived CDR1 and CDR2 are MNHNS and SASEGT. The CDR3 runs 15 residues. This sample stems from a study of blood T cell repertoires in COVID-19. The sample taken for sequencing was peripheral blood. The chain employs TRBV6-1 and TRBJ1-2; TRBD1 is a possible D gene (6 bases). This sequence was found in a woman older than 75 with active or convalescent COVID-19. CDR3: CASSEFFVQGYGYTF. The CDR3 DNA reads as TGTGCCAGCAGTGAATTTTTCGTACAGGGATATGGCTACACCTTC.